This T cell receptor beta chain is from a study of vaccination and CD4 T cells after COVID-19. Study-wide background: Post-COVID samples were collected a median 101 days following diagnosis, spanning 35 to 161. Cellular stimulation was performed using overlapping spike peptides derived from SARS-CoV-2, HCoV-NL63, HCoV-OC43 and HCoV-229E.

Sample treatment: approximately 9-day PBMC culture with coronavirus spike peptide pools or control peptides (ViraFEST assay). Note on this clonotype: Its antigen is unidentified.

The junction had 5 bases not matched to a gene; V was cut back by 2 bases and J by 5 bases. This CDR3 has 15 residues. The germline CDR1 and CDR2 sequences are SGHVS and FNYEAQ. Sequencing of the DNA from cultured CD4+ T cells was carried out with the Oncomine TCR Beta short-read assay. Using its own MiXCR run on the PCR reads, TCRdb lists one record per CDR3 protein. This table has roughly 14,000 distinct CDR3 sequences, approximately 71% appearing once. The receptor was isolated from a human donor who had recovered from COVID-19. This chain links TRBV7-6 with TRBJ2-2; TRBD1 aligns across 7 bases. Sequenced material: CD4+ T cells from blood, cultured in vitro. The CDR3 nucleotides are TGTGCCAGCAGCTTAAGGGGGCTCAGGACCGGGGAGCTGTTTTTT. Translation: CASSLRGLRTGELFF.